The 17 T cell receptor beta chains below all came from one sample that was sequenced in a study of T-cell reconstitution after alpha-beta-depleted transplantation in children (dated by TCRdb to about 2016). Library prep was done by PCR. Instrument used: Illumina HiSeq 2500. Molecular barcoding was employed in the preparation of TCR libraries, with unique molecular identifiers being used to normalize TCRbeta repertoire quantification. Starting from the raw public reads, TCRdb applied fastp trimming at Q25, assembled clones with MiXCR and retained in-frame beta chains. Rows matching on CDR3 protein sequence are summarized as one entry with the most common DNA and genes. The table for this sample lists around 680,000 distinct CDR3 sequences; roughly 15% of them were counted only once. The ten biggest clones cover around 0.96% of the sample. Sequences were derived from PBMCs from the stem cell graft donor, sampled from the stem cell graft. The receptors shown here come from a human donor who donated a stem cell graft to a child with acute myeloid leukemia.

This clonotype was seen many times. V gene TRBV20-1 combines with J gene TRBJ2-1, with a possible D match to TRBD1 (6 bases). This CDR3 has 15 residues. Germline V lookup: CDR1 DFQATT, CDR2 SNEGSKA (reference sequence). With 0 bases removed from V and 7 bases from J, the gap between germline ends came to 16 bases. CDR3 amino acids: CSARDFGQTRNEQFF. The CDR3 nucleotides read TGCAGTGCTAGAGATTTTGGACAGACCCGAAATGAGCAGTTCTTC.

The chain links TRBV7-8 to TRBJ2-7; D is perhaps TRBD1 (6 bases). Germline V lookup: CDR1 SGHVS, CDR2 FQNEAQ. This CDR3 is built from 14 residues. Trimming pared 5 bases from V and 0 bases from J, leaving 11 bases between. For the CDR3, the DNA is TGTGCCAGCAGCCCCCGGACAGTCTCCTACGAGCAGTACGTC. This gives the protein CASSPRTVSYEQYV.

The chain joins TRBV20-1 to TRBJ1-2; D possibly corresponds to TRBD1 (5 bases). The germline V gene encodes CDR1 DFQATT and CDR2 SNEGSKA (reference sequence). With 3 bases removed from V and 3 bases from J, the gap between germline ends came to 14 bases. The CDR3 spans 14 residues. The CDR3 DNA sequence: TGCAGTGCTAGTCAGGGTCTCAAGGACTATGGCTACACCTTC. Amino acid sequence: CSASQGLKDYGYTF.

This clonotype was seen only a few times. V gene TRBV20-1 combines with J gene TRBJ2-2, with 8 bases fitting TRBD1. The J segment lost 6 bases and the V segment lost 0 bases, leaving 3 bases of the junction unmatched. Germline lookup yields CDR1 DFQATT and CDR2 SNEGSKA (reference sequence). This CDR3 comprises 14 residues. As DNA, the CDR3 is TGCAGTGCTAGAGACGACAGGGGTGCCGGGGAGCTGTTTTTT. It specifies CSARDDRGAGELFF.

A few counts support this clonotype. The V and J genes are TRBV6-5 and TRBJ2-3; D gene uncertain. CDR3 length: 15 amino acids. Trimming took off 5 bases at V and 0 bases at J, with 12 bases between the two ends. The V gene's germline CDR1 is MNHEY and CDR2 SVGAGI. This CDR3 reads CASSGSLASTDTQYF. CDR3 nucleotide sequence: TGTGCCAGCAGTGGAAGTTTAGCAAGCACAGATACGCAGTATTTT.

CDR3 sequence (DNA): TGCAGTGCTAGAAGGGGGGAGGGAACTAATGAAAAACTGTTTTTT. This codes for CSARRGEGTNEKLFF. J is TRBJ1-4 and V is TRBV20-1, with D possibly matching TRBD1 (6 bases). V was shortened by 2 bases and J by 1 base, with 11 bases between the two germline ends. This CDR3 has 15 residues. Germline V gene lookup returns CDR1 DFQATT and CDR2 SNEGSKA (reference sequence).

The rearrangement uses TRBV12-3 or TRBV12-4 and TRBJ2-5; D unclear. The CDR3 length is 13 residues. V lost 2 bases to trimming and J lost 5 bases, with 9 bases between them. The chain's CDR3 is CASSLHRRETQYF. In nucleotides, the CDR3 is TGTGCCAGCAGTTTACACCGCCGCGAGACCCAGTACTTC.

This clonotype has at least ten counts. The chain has TRBV4-3 and TRBJ2-2; D gene uncertain. In germline, CDR1 is LGHNA, CDR2 YSLEER. There are 15 residues in the CDR3. Trimming left V 4 bases short and J 2 bases short, with 11 bases between. The DNA for the CDR3 is TGCGCCAGCAGCCCCCTAGGCCGAAACACCGGGGAGCTGTTTTTT. This codes for CASSPLGRNTGELFF.

To note about this clonotype: A much larger clone is a single base away; this may be a read error. This rearrangement joins TRBV20-1 to TRBJ1-5; tentatively, D is TRBD1 (5 bases). Per the germline V gene, CDR1 is DFQATT and CDR2 is SNEGSKA (reference sequence). The V gene lost 4 bases and the J gene lost 4 bases, with 14 bases spanning the gap. The CDR3 runs 14 residues. CDR3: CSATLWSGNQPQHF. The CDR3, as DNA: TGCAGTGCTACACTTTGGTCAGGGAATCAGCCCCAGCATTTT.

This clonotype was seen many times. The V and J genes are TRBV5-5 and TRBJ2-2, with D unresolved. Germline V gives CDR1 SGHKS, CDR2 YYEKEE (reference sequence). The CDR3 consists of 16 residues. V was pared by 0 bases and J by 0 bases, with 9 bases between. CDR3 in amino acids: CASSLGLYPNTGELFF. CDR3 sequence (DNA): TGTGCCAGCAGCTTGGGGCTGTACCCGAACACCGGGGAGCTGTTTTTT.

As concerns this clonotype: A much larger clone lies a single base off, so this may be a read error. The V call is TRBV7-8, the J call TRBJ2-6, with D unclear. The length of the CDR3 is 18 residues. In germline, CDR1 is SGHVS, CDR2 FQNEAQ. In DNA form, the CDR3 reads TGTGCCAGCAGCTTAGTGGGCGGTAAGCCCTCTGGGTCCAACGTCCTGACTTTC. It codes for CASSLVGGKPSGSNVLTF.

The chain uses TRBV20-1 and TRBJ1-5; D gene uncertain. The germline gives CDR1 DFQATT, CDR2 SNEGSKA (reference sequence). This CDR3 spans 17 amino acids. V was cut by 2 bases and J by 1 base, with 18 bases left in between. The chain's CDR3 is CSARTSLGEGSNQPQHF. The CDR3 coding sequence is TGCAGTGCTAGAACTTCATTGGGTGAAGGGAGCAATCAGCCCCAGCATTTT.

This clonotype was observed a handful of times. DNA for the CDR3: TGCAGTGCTAGAGTCTCAGTCGGGGGGGGACACACAGATACGCAGTATTTT. The encoded protein is CSARVSVGGGHTDTQYF. This rearrangement joins TRBV20-1 to TRBJ2-3; TRBD2 matches 8 bases. The CDR3 length is 17 residues. Per germline, CDR1 DFQATT and CDR2 SNEGSKA (reference sequence). Trimming removed 1 base from V and 2 bases from J; junction bases left unmatched: 11.

This clonotype was seen more than once but under ten times. The genes are TRBV12-3 or TRBV12-4 and TRBJ1-1, with 8 bases fitting TRBD1. The CDR3 length is 16 residues. V lost 5 bases, J lost 1 base, and 9 bases stayed unmatched. This CDR3 reads CASSLRTGRGNTEAFF. DNA for the CDR3: TGTGCCAGCAGTCTAAGGACAGGGCGGGGGAACACTGAAGCTTTCTTT.

The genes are TRBV25-1 and TRBJ1-1, with 9 bases aligning to TRBD1. Germline values: CDR1 MGHDK, CDR2 SYGVNS. The CDR3 is made up of 16 amino acids. Germline trimming cut 2 bases from V and 3 bases from J; bases unmatched to any gene: 7. The CDR3 region is CASSERGQGKDTEAFF. CDR3 bases: TGTGCCAGCAGTGAACGCGGACAGGGGAAAGACACTGAAGCTTTCTTT.

At least ten counts were recorded for this clonotype. The V gene is TRBV24-1, the J gene TRBJ2-6; D is ambiguous. The germline gives CDR1 KGHDR, CDR2 SFDVKD. V lost 5 bases and J lost 3, with 7 bases in between. CDR3 length equals 14 residues. The CDR3 DNA reads TGTGCCACCAGTGCTGCAGGTGGGGCCAACGTCCTGACTTTC. It translates to CATSAAGGANVLTF.

The rearrangement uses TRBV12-3 or TRBV12-4 and TRBJ2-1, with TRBD1 identical over 7 bases. There are 15 residues in the CDR3. V lost 3 bases and J lost 12; bases outside the gene matches: 14. CDR3 sequence reads: CASSLNRGPQMGQFF. The CDR3 DNA sequence: TGTGCCAGCAGTTTGAACAGGGGCCCCCAGATGGGGCAGTTCTTC.